This T cell receptor beta chain was sequenced for a study of tumor-infiltrating lymphocytes in primary liver carcinoma. Study summary: Sample counts of productive TCRbeta reads spanned roughly 3.65 to 8 million; these counts were similar across tissue types. Notes on the study in general: Just around 7-24% of top clones spanned all five tumor regions. Compared with tumor region pairs, tumor-adjacent and tumor-blood pairs overlapped less.

This CDR3 region has 16 residues. CDR1 is MNHNS, CDR2 SASEGT, per germline. A primer matching the constant region was used to make TCR beta cDNA from 450 to 500 ng of total RNA. Three nested multiplex PCR rounds, a slightly modified ARM-PCR method, built the TCR beta libraries. The first two PCR rounds, approximately 10 cycles each, used TRBV1-TRBV30 forward primers and a C-beta reverse primer. TCRdb re-called the multiplex PCR reads with MiXCR, one entry per CDR3 protein. The top ten clones hold about 29% of a sample with 45,000 to 55,000 distinct CDR3 sequences, 60% to 85% of them seen once. Notes on this clonotype: Its antigen is not identified. The germline gene is not matched at one end of the junction; a read error may be the cause.

The tissue used was unsorted bulk material of about 19-34 mg. RNA and DNA were co-extracted from it with the AllPrep DNA/RNA mini kit. Every one of the tumor samples had a viable tumor cell content above 80%. The TCR sequence derives from a man in his forties with primary liver carcinoma and hepatitis B virus infection. The sequenced sample consisted of liver tumor tissue from sampling region 5. Subset defined: tumor region T5, tumor centre. The chain is built from TRBV6-1 and TRBJ1-1; D remains unclear. The CDR3 protein is CTSSELGGIGNTEAFF. The CDR3 DNA is TGTACCAGCAGTGAATTGGGAGGGATAGGCAACACTGAAGCTTTCTTT.